Each of the 15 T cell receptor beta chains below was sequenced from the same sample in a study of OX40 agonist ivuxolimab in advanced cancers. Generated by immunoSEQ multiplex PCR, the TCRdb table keeps only in-frame clones and is missing some. Altogether around 85,000 clones are present, roughly nine tenths being singletons, with the ten largest covering 1.6%. Sample: CD4+ or CD8+ T cells sorted from blood, taken in a trial of the OX40 agonist ivuxolimab. The receptors were gathered from an adult with an advanced solid tumor such as melanoma, head and neck, liver or kidney cancer.

The V call is TRBV27, the J call TRBJ2-5; D is possibly TRBD2 (7 bases). Gene TRBJ2-7 matches the end of the DNA better, so the J call may be wrong. The CDR3 is made up of 15 amino acids. Germline values: CDR1 MNHEY, CDR2 SMNVEV (reference sequence). CDR3 nucleotides: TGTGCCAGCAGATCCCCGGGGGGCAACTCCTACGAGCAGTACTTC. Residues: CASRSPGGNSYEQYF.

The V call is TRBV10-3, the J call TRBJ2-7; 7 bases fit TRBD1. Germline loops: CDR1 ENHRY, CDR2 SYGVKD. Trimming took 6 bases from V and 0 from J; bases not matched to a gene: 5. The CDR3 totals 14 residues. CDR3 sequence reads: CAISAGTASYEQYF. Written as DNA, the CDR3 is TGTGCCATCAGCGCCGGGACAGCCTCCTACGAGCAGTACTTC.

The rearrangement uses TRBV19 and TRBJ2-7; D may be TRBD2 (6 bases). Germline values: CDR1 LNHDA, CDR2 SQIVND (reference sequence). The CDR3 length is 14 residues. Trimming took 1 base from V and 3 from J, leaving 10 bases between them. The DNA of the CDR3 is TGTGCCAGTAGTATAGGGGGAGGTAGCTACGAGCAGTACTTC. This sequence encodes CASSIGGGSYEQYF.

The genes are TRBV27 and TRBJ1-2; tentatively, D is TRBD1 (5 bases). CDR3 length equals 16 residues. V shed 3 bases and J shed 4 bases, with 18 bases lying between them. Germline loops: CDR1 MNHEY, CDR2 SMNVEV (reference sequence). CDR3 protein: CASSFRLQGSTYGYTF. The CDR3 bases are TGTGCCAGCAGTTTTAGGTTGCAGGGTTCGACCTATGGCTACACCTTC.

The V and J genes are TRBV11-2 and TRBJ2-3; D ambiguous. CDR3 length: 14 residues. The V end lost 0 bases, the J end lost 11 bases, and 15 bases lay between the germline ends. Germline V lookup: CDR1 SGHAT, CDR2 FQNNGV. The CDR3 protein is CASSLDSVGVGQYF. CDR3 DNA: TGTGCCAGCAGCTTAGATTCGGTTGGGGTGGGGCAGTATTTT.

The chain couples TRBV15 to TRBJ2-7; D not certain. This CDR3 comprises 12 residues. CDR1 is LNHNV and CDR2 is YYDKDF in the germline V gene (reference sequence). The V gene lost 4 bases and the J gene lost 5 bases, with 9 bases spanning the gap. The CDR3 region is CATSTPRDEQYF. The CDR3 DNA follows: TGTGCCACCAGCACCCCCCGGGACGAGCAGTACTTC. The full variable domain, its missing parts supplied by reference TRBV15 and TRBJ2-7, is DAMVIQNPRYQVTQFGKPVTLSCSQTLNHNVMYWYQQKSSQAPKLLFHYYDKDFNNEADTPDNFQSRRPNTSFCFLDIRSPGLGDTAMYLCATSTPRDEQYFGPGTRLTVT.

The V and J genes are TRBV2 and TRBJ2-2, with TRBD2 matching 7 bases. Trimming cost V 7 bases and J 6 bases; bases outside gene matches: 8. Looked up from germline, CDR1 is SNHLY and CDR2 is FYNNEI. The CDR3 is 14 amino acids. The chain's CDR3 is CASKGGAGPGELFF. The CDR3 DNA follows: TGTGCCAGCAAGGGCGGAGCGGGACCCGGGGAGCTGTTTTTT.

Worth noting for this clone: The sample carries other DNA sequences with the same CDR3. This chain connects TRBV6-1 to TRBJ1-4; 7 nucleotides align to TRBD1. V was pared by 5 bases and J by 8 bases, with 5 bases of the junction left unmatched. The CDR3 is 13 residues long. The germline V gene encodes CDR1 MNHNS and CDR2 SASEGT. CDR3 loop: CASSYNRGEKLFF. The CDR3 DNA sequence: TGTGCCAGCAGTTATAACAGGGGCGAAAAACTGTTTTTT.

The chain couples TRBV9 to TRBJ2-7; no definite D call. The V gene's germline CDR1 is SGDLS and CDR2 YYNGEE. The CDR3 runs to 13 residues. The V end was cut by 0 bases, the J end by 4 bases, with 8 bases between. The CDR3 nucleotides read TGTGCCAGCAGCGTAGCCCCACCTTACGAGCAGTACTTC. The encoded protein is CASSVAPPYEQYF.

The chain employs TRBV29-1 and TRBJ2-3; TRBD2 matches 10 bases. The junction had 11 bases not matched to a gene; V was cut back by 5 bases and J by 3 bases. This CDR3 region has 16 residues. Germline V gene sequence: CDR1 SQVTM, CDR2 ANQGSEA. CDR3 nucleotide sequence: TGCAGCGTTCCCAGGGGGCTAGCGGGAGTTACAGATACGCAGTATTTT. It translates to CSVPRGLAGVTDTQYF.

The chain links TRBV5-6 to TRBJ2-4; the D gene is possibly TRBD2 (6 bases). This CDR3 region has 17 residues. From germline, CDR1 is SGHDT and CDR2 YYEEEE. Trimming shortened V by 0 bases and J by 8 bases, and 21 bases separated the two germline ends. The CDR3 loop is CASSLDGGNGPRDIQYF. The CDR3 DNA follows: TGTGCCAGCAGCTTGGATGGCGGGAACGGCCCCAGGGACATTCAGTACTTC.

The rearrangement joins TRBV4-1 to TRBJ1-5; weak D call: TRBD1 (6 bases). In germline, CDR1 is MGHRA, CDR2 YSYEKL. CDR3 length: 14 amino acids. Trimming shortened V by 5 bases and J by 7 bases, and 15 bases separated the two germline ends. DNA for the CDR3: TGCGCCAGCAGCGACCGATCTAGGGGGCAGCCCCAGCATTTT. It yields the protein CASSDRSRGQPQHF.

The V call is TRBV28, the J call TRBJ1-2, with D possibly TRBD1 on 5 matching bases. This CDR3 has 14 amino acids. Germline V gene data show CDR1 as MDHEN and CDR2 as SYDVKM. V lost 6 bases to trimming and J lost 2 bases, with 13 bases between them. The CDR3 DNA follows: TGTGCCAGCAGCCAATCAGGGAAGAACTATGGCTACACCTTC. Encoded protein: CASSQSGKNYGYTF.

This sequence joins TRBV10-3 and TRBJ2-5; weak D call: TRBD2 (6 bases). Germline CDR1 is ENHRY and CDR2 is SYGVKD. The germline V and J ends were trimmed by 6 bases and 5 bases, with 13 bases remaining between them. This CDR3 contains 13 residues. In nucleotides, the CDR3 is TGTGCCATCAGGGGGACTGGAGGGGAGACCCAGTACTTC. This codes for CAIRGTGGETQYF.

The V call is TRBV7-2, the J call TRBJ2-5; D is ambiguous. The V gene's germline CDR1 is SGHTA and CDR2 FQGNSA. The CDR3 is 12 residues long. V was pared by 5 bases and J by 1 base, with 5 bases between. CDR3 sequence reads: CASSQPQETQYF. DNA of the CDR3: TGTGCCAGCAGCCAGCCCCAAGAGACCCAGTACTTC.